Following are 14 T cell receptor beta chains from one sample sequenced in a study of Tregs in tolerant kidney transplant recipients. TCRdb's table, derived via immunoSEQ multiplex PCR, lists solely in-frame clones and lacks some. The data show some 11,000 clones, 91% seen once. Their antigens are not known. The specimen comprised Tregs from blood cultured with allogeneic cells, sampled before the transplant. The receptor set was obtained from a human patient who received a combined kidney and bone marrow transplant.

This chain's CDR3 is CASRRPNYGYTF. In DNA, the CDR3 is TGTGCCAGCAGAAGACCTAACTATGGCTACACCTTC. The chain joins TRBV2 to TRBJ1-2; no clear D gene. This CDR3 contains 12 residues. The germline V gene encodes CDR1 SNHLY and CDR2 FYNNEI. V was clipped by 6 bases and J by 0 bases, with 5 bases between them.

The chain carries TRBV10-3 and TRBJ2-7, with 11 bases fitting TRBD2. This CDR3 spans 15 amino acids. The germline V gene encodes CDR1 ENHRY and CDR2 SYGVKD. Unmatched junction bases numbered 4, after V lost 6 bases and J lost 0 bases. In nucleotides, the CDR3 is TGTGCCATCAGGGGGGGACTAGCGGCCTCCTACGAGCAGTACTTC. Protein sequence: CAIRGGLAASYEQYF.

This clone was picked up one time. This chain connects TRBV5-1 to TRBJ2-7; D remains unclear. This CDR3 has 14 residues. Germline V lookup: CDR1 SGHRS, CDR2 YFSETQ. With 0 bases removed from V and 1 base from J, the gap between germline ends came to 8 bases. CDR3 bases: TGCGCCAGCAGCTTGGACGTCCAGTCCTACGAGCAGTACTTC. It encodes CASSLDVQSYEQYF.

The CDR3 is CASTSGTEGGLTYEQYF. As DNA, the CDR3 is TGCGCCAGCACGTCGGGGACGGAAGGGGGACTTACCTACGAGCAGTACTTC. This sequence joins TRBV23-1 and TRBJ2-7; D may correspond to TRBD1 or TRBD2 (6 bases each). TRBV23-1 qualifies as an ORF whose function is uncertain. There are 17 residues in the CDR3. The germline V and J ends were trimmed by 7 bases and 2 bases, with 24 bases remaining between them.

The chain recombines TRBV19 with TRBJ1-1, with a tentative D call TRBD1 (5 bases). The CDR3 sequence is 14 residues long. The V gene's germline CDR1 is LNHDA and CDR2 SQIVND (reference sequence). Between the trimmed V and J ends, which lost 4 bases and 0 bases, there was a span of 9 bases. CDR3 coding DNA: TGTGCCAGTAGTACCCAGACAGTGAACACTGAAGCTTTCTTT. This codes for CASSTQTVNTEAFF.

This chain connects TRBV4-1 to TRBJ2-1; D call uncertain. Trimming pared 1 base from V and 5 bases from J, leaving 9 bases between. Germline V CDR1 and CDR2: MGHRA, YSYEKL. The CDR3 is made up of 14 amino acids. The CDR3 bases are TGCGCCAGCAGCCAAGGTCAAGCGAACAATGAGCAGTTCTTC. As protein: CASSQGQANNEQFF.

The J gene is TRBJ2-3, the V gene TRBV5-1, with 8 positions matching TRBD1. The CDR3 totals 14 residues. J lost 5 bases, V lost 4 bases, and 6 bases had no gene match. Germline CDR1 is SGHRS and CDR2 is YFSETQ. Here the CDR3 reads CASSRTGWGDTQYF. CDR3 sequence (DNA): TGCGCCAGCAGCAGGACAGGGTGGGGAGATACGCAGTATTTT.

This chain joins TRBV7-8 and TRBJ1-4; 9 positions match TRBD1. V was pared by 5 bases and J by 0 bases, with 7 bases of the junction left unmatched. CDR1 SGHVS and CDR2 FQNEAQ come from the germline V gene. There are 17 residues in the CDR3. The CDR3 spells CASSLSGQGATNEKLFF. The CDR3 DNA sequence: TGTGCCAGCAGCCTATCGGGACAGGGAGCAACTAATGAAAAACTGTTTTTT.

This chain links TRBV5-6 with TRBJ2-1, with D possibly TRBD2 on 6 matching bases. Trimming took 0 bases from V and 9 from J, leaving 13 bases between them. Germline V gene sequence: CDR1 SGHDT, CDR2 YYEEEE. This CDR3 is 14 amino acids long. CDR3 in amino acids: CASSLDPTSSEQFF. The CDR3 DNA reads TGTGCCAGCAGCTTGGATCCGACTAGTAGTGAGCAGTTCTTC. Full variable domain (remainder filled in from reference TRBV5-6 and TRBJ2-1): DAGVTQSPTHLIKTRGQQVTLRCSPKSGHDTVSWYQQALGQGPQFIFQYYEEEERQRGNFPDRFSGHQFPNYSSELNVNALLLGDSALYLCASSLDPTSSEQFFGPGTRLTVL.

This chain uses TRBV7-9 with TRBJ1-2; D ambiguous. Germline assignment: CDR1 SEHNR and CDR2 FQNEAQ (reference sequence). The V and J ends lost 2 bases and 2 bases respectively, with 12 bases between them. CDR3 size: 15 residues. The CDR3 DNA reads as TGTGCCAGCAGCTTAAACTGGGAATCGAACTATGGCTACACCTTC. This translates into CASSLNWESNYGYTF.

Only one count was recorded for this clone. V usage is TRBV19 and J usage is TRBJ2-7; tentatively, D is TRBD1 (6 bases). V lost 0 bases, J lost 0 bases, and 12 bases lay in between. This CDR3 has 16 amino acids. Per the germline V gene, CDR1 is LNHDA and CDR2 is SQIVND (reference sequence). In nucleotides, the CDR3 is TGTGCCAGTAGTATAGATATCGGACAGAGCTCCTACGAGCAGTACTTC. It encodes CASSIDIGQSSYEQYF. The variable domain in full, completed from reference TRBV19 and TRBJ2-7, reads DGGITQSPKYLFRKEGQNVTLSCEQNLNHDAMYWYRQDPGQGLRLIYYSQIVNDFQKGDIAEGYSVSREKKESFPLTVTSAQKNPTAFYLCASSIDIGQSSYEQYFGPGTRLTVT.

The chain employs TRBV5-4 and TRBJ2-2; D is undetermined. V was cut by 1 base and J by 1 base, with 8 bases left in between. The CDR3 is made up of 15 amino acids. Germline CDR1 is SGHNT and CDR2 is YYREEE (reference sequence). The CDR3, as DNA: TGTGCCAGCAGCTTGAACTGGGGGAACACCGGGGAGCTGTTTTTT. It specifies CASSLNWGNTGELFF.

This clone has just one count. CDR3: CASSDIRSRQPQHF. DNA for the CDR3: TGTGCCAGTAGTGACATACGGTCCAGGCAGCCCCAGCATTTT. This sequence joins TRBV19 and TRBJ1-5; no clear D. The CDR3 totals 14 residues. The V gene's germline CDR1 is LNHDA and CDR2 SQIVND (reference sequence). With 5 bases removed from V and 7 bases from J, the gap between germline ends came to 15 bases.

The J gene is TRBJ1-2, the V gene TRBV6-9, with D uncertain. The V end lost 6 bases, the J end lost 0 bases, and 14 bases lay between the germline ends. Germline CDR1 is MNHGY and CDR2 is SVAAGI. This CDR3 spans 15 amino acids. CDR3 DNA sequence: TGTGCCAGCAGCCAACTTCGAAACGCTAACTATGGCTACACCTTC. Its protein is CASSQLRNANYGYTF.